This T cell receptor beta chain originates from a study of beta chain features in type 1 diabetes (dated by TCRdb to the late 2010s). Turning to the overall study: Patients and healthy donors did not differ in mean age, gender distribution, total cell number or subset yield. A total of about 110 million sorted cells were examined across all samples, and the number of cells per subset was strongly correlated with RNA yield. In the study, recently diagnosed type 1 diabetes patients and matched healthy donors were compared on the TCRB repertoires of their sorted circulating CD4+ T cell subsets. Regulatory and stem cell-like memory subsets were obtained from only 8 patients and roughly 8 healthy donors, while naive and central memory subsets were obtained from all 30 or so donors. The paper as a whole reports these results and caveats: At VDJ recombination sites, patients with type 1 diabetes made fewer insertions and deleted more nucleotides, a pattern implying thymic rearrangement abnormalities. Because cDNA was sequenced instead of genomic DNA, highly expressing activated cells could be over-represented, though the groups showed no difference in activation or CD3 levels. PCR may preferentially amplify shorter templates, but because patient and control samples were amplified and corrected together, any resulting skew would affect both groups equally. Because small numbers of individuals were included in the HLA sub-analyses, any influence of HLA type on TCRB rearrangement was left unresolved. Naive, central memory and regulatory TCRB repertoires appeared to be more similar among patients than among healthy donors. Type 1 diabetes patients showed a moderate but significant shortening of TCRB CDR3 length in all four CD4+ subsets.

In this sample, this clone turned up a few times. Its antigen specificity is not known. It has no much larger one-base neighbor in the sample; base qualities were not kept. Counted from cysteine to phenylalanine, this CDR3 has 16 amino acids. Of the read, only the CDR3 DNA is kept; its 48 bases are in frame from base 1. The CDR1 and CDR2 encoded by the germline V gene are LGHNT and FRNRAP. V loses 6 bases, J loses 0 bases, and the germline ends lie 14 bases apart. The entire isolated RNA was reverse transcribed using the High Capacity cDNA Reverse Transcription Kit, and thus expressed TCRB transcripts were sequenced. Deep immunoSEQ sequencing was applied to naive, central memory and regulatory T cell samples, giving an average of roughly 3.5 million total reads per sample. After sorted cells were lysed in RLT buffer, RNA was extracted with DNase-treated RNeasy Micro or Mini kits, with the choice depending on cell number. To prevent cross-contamination, every cell subset was processed on its own, while patient and healthy donor samples were processed together. The immunoSEQ multiplex PCR was used to amplify TCRB sequences from cDNA, yielding 87-bp fragments that span the CDR3 region. Amplicons were sequenced on the Illumina HiSeq platform. The study's own analysis went as follows. PCR bias was computationally corrected using synthetic template baselines, reads within Hamming distance 2 were collapsed, and singletons that could not be merged were discarded. Reads were aligned against IMGT so that V, D and J genes, CDR3 length and insertions or deletions at six rearrangement sites could be assigned. Within each subset, clonotype counts were normalized to sorted cell number, after which true diversity and Gini coefficients were computed with the tcR R package. Repertoire sharing was quantified using the overlap coefficient calculated on TCRB nucleotide sequences. Sourced from immuneACCESS, this table was stored by TCRdb with only in-frame sequences that have V and J called. A share of the clones is absent; for the studies checked, an unresolved V gene accounts for under half, and the remainder has no known explanation. The V and J calls and clone size are taken from that table; D and trimming were inferred from the DNA. The sample profile shows 300,000 or so clones; about a tenth of them were found once. The leading ten clones occupy about 1% of the sample.

Each donor gave one peripheral blood draw, averaging roughly 120 mL, which was collected into heparinised tubes. A BD FACSAria II and a panel including CD45RO, CCR7, CD25, CD127, CD95 and CD27 were used to sort naive, central memory, regulatory and stem cell-like memory CD4+ T cells. Purity was above 98% for every sorted population. PBMCs were isolated immediately by Lymphoprep density gradient centrifugation and stained directly without culture. To minimize batch effects, samples were stained and sorted in pairs, one healthy donor with one patient per experiment. Material: central memory CD4+ T cells from blood. The sequence came from a man younger than 40 with type 1 diabetes. This chain joins TRBV12-5 to TRBJ2-2; a tentative D call is TRBD1 (5 bases match). The CDR3 protein: CASGPDRTSNTGELFF. In nucleotide form, the sequence is TGTGCTAGTGGCCCCGACAGAACTTCGAACACCGGGGAGCTGTTTTTT.